What follows are 21 T cell receptor beta chains derived from one specimen sequenced in a study of T cells after posttransplantation cyclophosphamide. This table comes from immunoSEQ multiplex PCR, and its TCRdb copy is limited to in-frame clones, with some not included. The sample contains about 43,000 clones, around 91% of which appear only once. Busulfan-fludarabine conditioning, marrow transplant, and cyclophosphamide on days +3 and +4 were administered. The material sequenced was PBMCs, taken around 60 days after allogeneic stem cell transplant with posttransplant cyclophosphamide. These receptors were taken from a male patient between 60 and 69 years old who received an allogeneic stem cell transplant from a related donor and was CMV-positive. Some T cells may be the graft donor's.

The chain recombines TRBV10-3 with TRBJ2-7; the D is unclear. The ends were cut back, 0 bases at V and 0 bases at J, with 9 bases in the middle. Germline V gives CDR1 ENHRY, CDR2 SYGVKD. CDR3 length: 15 residues. CDR3 bases: TGTGCCATCAGTGAGTCCCAGGTAAACTCCTACGAGCAGTACTTC. It yields the protein CAISESQVNSYEQYF.

V is TRBV4-1 and J is TRBJ1-1; 8 bases line up with TRBD1. CDR1 and CDR2 (germline): MGHRA, YSYEKL. J gave up 12 bases and V 0 bases, and 6 bases lay outside the gene matches. This CDR3 region has 13 residues. The CDR3 spells CASSQDPDRASFF. CDR3 DNA: TGCGCCAGCAGCCAAGACCCGGACAGGGCTTCTTTCTTT.

This clone was seen only a few times. The chain couples TRBV5-4 to TRBJ1-2; TRBD1 is a possible D gene (5 bases). The V end lost 5 bases, the J end lost 6 bases, and 17 bases lay between the germline ends. Germline V lookup: CDR1 SGHNT, CDR2 YYREEE (reference sequence). CDR3 length equals 14 residues. The CDR3, as DNA: TGTGCCAGCAGGATTTTGGGGGGTAGAAATGGCTACACCTTC. This codes for CASRILGGRNGYTF.

Comment on this clone: The identical CDR3 is also encoded by other nucleotide sequences in the sample. The chain has TRBV6-1 and TRBJ1-2, with 9 positions matching TRBD1. The CDR3 is 17 residues long. With V trimmed by 1 base and J by 8 bases, 14 bases remained unmatched. In germline, CDR1 is MNHNS, CDR2 SASEGT. In nucleotides, the CDR3 is TGTGCCAGCAGTGAAGGATACAGGGGGCCGGTTTTGGGGGGCTACACCTTC. This sequence encodes CASSEGYRGPVLGGYTF.

The chain carries TRBV6-1 and TRBJ2-2; 10 bases align to TRBD1. With V trimmed by 8 bases and J by 0 bases, 0 bases remained unmatched. This CDR3 is built from 14 residues. Germline V lookup: CDR1 MNHNS, CDR2 SASEGT. The CDR3 spells CASGQGANTGELFF. The CDR3 region has the DNA TGTGCCAGCGGACAGGGGGCGAACACCGGGGAGCTGTTTTTT.

As for this clone: A read error may account for a junction end that differs from germline. The chain employs TRBV27 and TRBJ1-1; no clear D. Germline values: CDR1 MNHEY, CDR2 SMNVEV (reference sequence). The CDR3 consists of 14 residues. Here the CDR3 reads CASSSGRLNTEALF. The CDR3 nucleotides read TGTGCCAGCAGTTCTGGCAGACTGAACACTGAAGCTCTCTTT.

This sequence joins TRBV28 and TRBJ1-2; no firm D call. The CDR3 length is 14 residues. The germline V gene encodes CDR1 MDHEN and CDR2 SYDVKM. Trimming stripped 7 bases from V and 1 base from J, with 13 bases between. The CDR3 loop reads CASNWRNRNYGYTF. As DNA, the CDR3 is TGTGCCAGCAATTGGAGGAACCGTAACTATGGCTACACCTTC.

The rearrangement joins TRBV18 to TRBJ1-4; the D gene is possibly TRBD1 (6 bases). In germline, CDR1 is KGHSH, CDR2 LQKENI. This CDR3 contains 16 residues. Trimming pared 2 bases from V and 1 base from J, leaving 11 bases between. CDR3 sequence: CASSPTTRGTNEKLFF. CDR3 nucleotide sequence: TGTGCCAGCTCACCAACTACCAGGGGAACTAATGAAAAACTGTTTTTT.

The V gene is TRBV11-2, the J gene TRBJ2-3, with TRBD1 as a possible D gene (6 bases). Germline CDR1 and CDR2: SGHAT and FQNNGV. Trimming pared 1 base from V and 0 bases from J, leaving 8 bases between. The CDR3 is made up of 15 amino acids. CDR3 region: CASSLAGQSTDTQYF. DNA of the CDR3: TGTGCCAGCAGCTTAGCCGGACAGAGCACAGATACGCAGTATTTT.

This chain uses TRBV7-9 with TRBJ2-3, with 7 bases aligning to TRBD1. With 1 base clipped from V and 1 base from J, the junction kept 14 bases outside the gene matches. The CDR3 is made up of 19 amino acids. Germline V gene sequence: CDR1 SEHNR, CDR2 FQNEAQ (reference sequence). CDR3 DNA sequence: TGTGCCAGCAGCTTAGGAGCCGGGGTAACAGGGGCGGGCACAGATACGCAGTATTTT. It translates to CASSLGAGVTGAGTDTQYF.

This chain connects TRBV10-3 to TRBJ2-7; TRBD2 is a possible D gene (6 bases). The germline V and J ends were trimmed by 0 bases and 1 base, with 13 bases remaining between them. Germline lookup yields CDR1 ENHRY and CDR2 SYGVKD. The CDR3 loop spans 16 amino acids. The CDR3 DNA is TGTGCCATCAGTGAGTCTGGGGGGATGGAATCCTACGAGCAGTACTTC. Amino acid sequence: CAISESGGMESYEQYF.

The chain recombines TRBV6-1 with TRBJ2-7; 7 bases match TRBD1. The J segment lost 1 base and the V segment lost 7 bases, leaving 4 bases of the junction unmatched. Germline CDR1 MNHNS, CDR2 SASEGT. The CDR3 runs 13 residues. Here the CDR3 DNA reads TGTGCCAGCACCAGGACAGGTTCCTACGAGCAGTACGTC. This encodes CASTRTGSYEQYV.

This rearrangement joins TRBV7-9 to TRBJ2-5; TRBD2 agrees at 8 bases. This CDR3 spans 14 amino acids. Trimming took 4 bases from V and 5 from J; bases not matched to a gene: 6. Per the germline V gene, CDR1 is SEHNR and CDR2 is FQNEAQ (reference sequence). CDR3 protein: CASSSSGGGETQYF. In DNA form, the CDR3 reads TGTGCCAGCAGCTCGAGCGGGGGAGGGGAGACCCAGTACTTC.

The rearrangement uses TRBV2 and TRBJ1-2; possible D gene TRBD1, 6 bases. Trimming left V 6 bases short and J 12 bases short, with 14 bases between. The CDR3 loop spans 11 amino acids. Germline CDR1 and CDR2: SNHLY and FYNNEI. The CDR3 DNA is TGTGCCAGCAGGTTGGACCGGGACAACACCTTC. It codes for CASRLDRDNTF.

The gene calls are TRBV10-3 and TRBJ2-1, with 10 bases fitting TRBD2. V lost 3 bases and J lost 0; bases outside the gene matches: 11. Germline loops: CDR1 ENHRY, CDR2 SYGVKD. There are 19 residues in the CDR3. The CDR3 DNA sequence: TGTGCCATCAGTGAAAGAGTGCTAGCGGGGGCGGGCTCCTACAATGAGCAGTTCTTC. Protein: CAISERVLAGAGSYNEQFF.

The chain has TRBV4-1 and TRBJ1-2; D gene ambiguous. The CDR3 totals 15 residues. Germline V gene sequence: CDR1 MGHRA, CDR2 YSYEKL. Trimming shortened V by 0 bases and J by 4 bases, and 12 bases separated the two germline ends. The CDR3: CASSQEVEGVYGYTF. CDR3 nucleotides: TGCGCCAGCAGCCAAGAGGTGGAGGGCGTCTATGGCTACACCTTC.

This clone was observed a single time. This rearrangement joins TRBV9 to TRBJ2-2; no clear D gene. CDR1 and CDR2 from the germline V gene are SGDLS and YYNGEE. The CDR3 is 12 amino acids. Trimming took 7 bases from V and 1 from J, leaving 5 bases between them. The CDR3 region is CASGRNTGELFF. The CDR3 nucleotides read TGTGCCAGCGGGCGGAACACCGGGGAGCTGTTTTTT.

This sequence joins TRBV7-7 and TRBJ2-7, with D possibly being TRBD1 (6 bases). The CDR3 length is 13 residues. V lost 5 bases, J lost 2 bases, and 10 bases lay in between. Germline V CDR1 and CDR2: SSHAT, FNYEAQ (reference sequence). This CDR3 is CASSPQGTYEQYF. The CDR3 DNA reads TGTGCCAGCAGCCCACAGGGAACCTACGAGCAGTACTTC.

The rearrangement uses TRBV5-4 and TRBJ1-3, with D possibly matching TRBD1 (5 bases). Trimming shortened V by 4 bases and J by 0 bases, and 11 bases separated the two germline ends. Looked up from germline, CDR1 is SGHNT and CDR2 is YYREEE (reference sequence). The CDR3 totals 15 residues. This chain's CDR3 is CASSKITGSGNTIYF. In DNA, the CDR3 is TGTGCCAGCAGCAAAATTACAGGCTCTGGAAACACCATATATTTT.

The chain couples TRBV11-3 to TRBJ2-2; D possibly corresponds to TRBD2 (5 bases). The CDR3 extends over 14 amino acids. From germline, CDR1 is SGHNT and CDR2 YENEEA. V was shortened by 0 bases and J by 6 bases, with 8 bases between the two germline ends. In nucleotides, the CDR3 is TGTGCCAGCAGCTTAGAAGGGCGGGCCGGGGAGCTGTTTTTT. Protein sequence: CASSLEGRAGELFF.

On this clone itself: This is likely a read error, given that the CDR3 carries no conserved phenylalanine or tryptophan at its end. The J gene is TRBJ2-3, the V gene TRBV29-1; maybe TRBD2 (7 bases). The ends were cut back, 7 bases at V and 4 bases at J, with 18 bases in the middle. The CDR3 sequence is 14 residues long. Per germline, CDR1 SQVTM and CDR2 ANQGSEA. CDR3 in DNA: TGCAGCGCCGCGCGGGGGCTAGTCGCAGATACGCAGTATCTT. Its translation is CSAARGLVADTQYL.